A selection of T cell receptor beta chains follows, all from one sample in a study of T cell changes during pregnancy in multiple sclerosis. Assay used: immunoSEQ multiplex PCR; TCRdb lists only in-frame clones, some missing. The sample shows around 20,000 clones, roughly nine tenths of them seen only once. The sample here was CD4+ T cells from peripheral blood mononuclear cells, taken in the third trimester of pregnancy. These TCRs come from a female donor in good health, enrolled as a control in a pregnancy study. Both conserved end residues are trimmed from each CDR3. Fields, in order: V gene, J gene, CDR3 protein.

V gene: TRBV28
J gene: TRBJ1-1
CDR3 protein: ASSQQGAMNTEAF

V gene: TRBV5-6
J gene: TRBJ2-5
CDR3 protein: ASSFEETQY

V gene: TRBV30
J gene: TRBJ2-7
CDR3 protein: AWSTSGRDEQY

V gene: TRBV7-2
J gene: TRBJ2-3
CDR3 protein: ASSLARLTSGSSTDTQY

V gene: TRBV15
J gene: TRBJ1-1
CDR3 protein: ATSSIRNTEAF

V gene: TRBV6-6
J gene: TRBJ2-1
CDR3 protein: ASSSEAGAFYNEQF

V gene: TRBV6-1
J gene: TRBJ1-2
CDR3 protein: ASSERRGNYYGYT

V gene: TRBV9
J gene: TRBJ2-1
CDR3 protein: ASSPQRLPLANEQF

V gene: TRBV6-6
J gene: TRBJ2-4
CDR3 protein: ASSVVLAEQY

V gene: TRBV9
J gene: TRBJ2-7
CDR3 protein: ASSVGPLSGGAYEQY

V gene: TRBV5-6
J gene: TRBJ1-4
CDR3 protein: ASSSKSGTGLEKLF

V gene: TRBV6-5
J gene: TRBJ2-5
CDR3 protein: ASSYSVRDQETQY

V gene: TRBV5-1
J gene: TRBJ2-3
CDR3 protein: ASSQSGRADTDTQY

V gene: TRBV4-2
J gene: TRBJ2-5
CDR3 protein: ASSQERRTGRETQY

V gene: TRBV28
J gene: TRBJ1-5
CDR3 protein: ASSPGGLSSNQPQH

V gene: TRBV30
J gene: TRBJ1-6
CDR3 protein: AWSVETGGSPLH

V gene: TRBV6-5
J gene: TRBJ1-2
CDR3 protein: ASSYRQGGGYT

V gene: TRBV4-2
J gene: TRBJ2-7
CDR3 protein: ASSRPQGLSGGTYEQY